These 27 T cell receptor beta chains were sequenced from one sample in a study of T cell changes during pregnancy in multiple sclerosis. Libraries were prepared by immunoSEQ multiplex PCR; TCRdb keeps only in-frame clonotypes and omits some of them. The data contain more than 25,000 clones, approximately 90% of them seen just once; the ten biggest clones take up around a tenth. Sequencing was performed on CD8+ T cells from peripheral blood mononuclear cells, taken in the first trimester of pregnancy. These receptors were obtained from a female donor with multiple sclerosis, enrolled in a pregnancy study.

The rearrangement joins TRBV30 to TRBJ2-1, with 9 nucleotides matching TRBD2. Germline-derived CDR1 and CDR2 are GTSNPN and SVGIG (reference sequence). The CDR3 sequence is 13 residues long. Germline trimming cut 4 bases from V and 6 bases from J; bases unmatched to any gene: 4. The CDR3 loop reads CAWISSGSNEQFF. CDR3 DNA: TGTGCCTGGATAAGTAGCGGGAGCAATGAGCAGTTCTTC.

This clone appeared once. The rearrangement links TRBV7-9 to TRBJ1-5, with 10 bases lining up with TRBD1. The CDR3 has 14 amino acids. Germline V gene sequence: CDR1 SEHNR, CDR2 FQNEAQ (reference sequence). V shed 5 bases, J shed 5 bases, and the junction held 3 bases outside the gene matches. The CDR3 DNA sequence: TGTGCCAGCAGCGACGACAGGGGGCATCAGCCCCAGCATTTT. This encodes CASSDDRGHQPQHF.

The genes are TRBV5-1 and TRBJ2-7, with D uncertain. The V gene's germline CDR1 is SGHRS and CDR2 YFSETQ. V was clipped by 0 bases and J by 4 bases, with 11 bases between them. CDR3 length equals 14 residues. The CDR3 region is CASSLGAGYYEQYF. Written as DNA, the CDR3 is TGCGCCAGCAGCTTGGGTGCAGGATATTACGAGCAGTACTTC.

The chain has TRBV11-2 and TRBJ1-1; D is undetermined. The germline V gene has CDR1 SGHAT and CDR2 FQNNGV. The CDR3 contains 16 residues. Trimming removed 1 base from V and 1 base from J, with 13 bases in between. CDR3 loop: CASSLVTSVPNTEAFF. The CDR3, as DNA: TGTGCCAGCAGCTTAGTAACATCCGTGCCGAACACTGAAGCTTTCTTT.

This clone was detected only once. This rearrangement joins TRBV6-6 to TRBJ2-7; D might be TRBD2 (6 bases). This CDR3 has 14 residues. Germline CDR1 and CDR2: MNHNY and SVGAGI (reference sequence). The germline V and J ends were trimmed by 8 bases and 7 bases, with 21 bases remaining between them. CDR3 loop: CASRSDMAGMEQYF. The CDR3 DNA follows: TGTGCCAGCCGTTCAGACATGGCGGGAATGGAGCAGTACTTC.

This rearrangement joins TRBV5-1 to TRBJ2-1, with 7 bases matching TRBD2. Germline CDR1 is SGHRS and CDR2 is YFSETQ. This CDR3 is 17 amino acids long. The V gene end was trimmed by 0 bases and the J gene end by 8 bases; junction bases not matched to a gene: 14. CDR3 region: CASSLDEAGMGPDEQFF. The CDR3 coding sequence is TGCGCCAGCAGCTTGGACGAAGCGGGAATGGGCCCTGATGAGCAGTTCTTC.

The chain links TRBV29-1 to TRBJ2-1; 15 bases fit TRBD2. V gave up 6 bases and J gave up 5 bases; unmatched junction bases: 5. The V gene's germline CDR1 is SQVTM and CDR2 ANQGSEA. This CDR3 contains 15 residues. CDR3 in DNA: TGCAGCGTAGCCGGGACTAGCGGGGGGAACAATGAGCAGTTCTTC. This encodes CSVAGTSGGNNEQFF.

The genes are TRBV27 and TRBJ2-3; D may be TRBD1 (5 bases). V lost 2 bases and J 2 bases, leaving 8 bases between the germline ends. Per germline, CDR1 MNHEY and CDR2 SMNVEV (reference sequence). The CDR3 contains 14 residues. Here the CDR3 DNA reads TGTGCCAGCAGTTTACAGGGATCCACAGATACGCAGTATTTT. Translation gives CASSLQGSTDTQYF.

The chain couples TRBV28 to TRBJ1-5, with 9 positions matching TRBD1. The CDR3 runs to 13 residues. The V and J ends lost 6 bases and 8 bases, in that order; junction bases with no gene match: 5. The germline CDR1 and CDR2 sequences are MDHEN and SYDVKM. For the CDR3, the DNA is TGTGCCAGCAGGGGACAGGGTCTTGAGCCCCAGCATTTT. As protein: CASRGQGLEPQHF. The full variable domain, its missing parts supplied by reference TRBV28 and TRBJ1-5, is DVKVTQSSRYLVKRTGEKVFLECVQDMDHENMFWYRQDPGLGLRLIYFSYDVKMKEKGDIPEGYSVSREKKERFSLILESASTNQTSMYLCASRGQGLEPQHFGDGTRLSIL.

Written as DNA, the CDR3 is TGTGCCAGCCTAGACTCTAACTATGGCTACACCTTC. Amino acids: CASLDSNYGYTF. The rearrangement joins TRBV19 to TRBJ1-2, with D hard to call. V was trimmed by 9 bases and J by 0 bases, leaving 8 bases between them. The CDR3 covers 12 residues. Germline lookup yields CDR1 LNHDA and CDR2 SQIVND (reference sequence).

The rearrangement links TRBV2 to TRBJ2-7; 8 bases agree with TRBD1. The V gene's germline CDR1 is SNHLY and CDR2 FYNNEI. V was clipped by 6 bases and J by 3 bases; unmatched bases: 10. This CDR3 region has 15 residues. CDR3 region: CASRLGPGGFYEQYF. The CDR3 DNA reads TGTGCCAGCAGGTTAGGTCCAGGGGGCTTCTACGAGCAGTACTTC.

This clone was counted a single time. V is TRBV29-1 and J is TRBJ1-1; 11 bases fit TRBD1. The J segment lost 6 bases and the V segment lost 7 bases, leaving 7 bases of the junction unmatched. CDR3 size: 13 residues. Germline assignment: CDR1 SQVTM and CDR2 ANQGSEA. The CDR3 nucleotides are TGCAGCGCTGAGGGACAGGGGGGGTCTGAAGCTTTCTTT. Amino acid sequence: CSAEGQGGSEAFF. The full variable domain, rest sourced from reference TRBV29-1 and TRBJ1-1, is SAVISQKPSRDICQRGTSLTIQCQVDSQVTMMFWYRQQPGQSLTLIATANQGSEATYESGFVIDKFPISRPNLTFSTLTVSNMSPEDSSIYLCSAEGQGGSEAFFGQGTRLTVV.

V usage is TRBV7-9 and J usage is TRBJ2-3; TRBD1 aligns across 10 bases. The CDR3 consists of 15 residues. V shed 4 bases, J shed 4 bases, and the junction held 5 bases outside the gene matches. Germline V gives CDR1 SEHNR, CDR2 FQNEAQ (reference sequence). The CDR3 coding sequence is TGTGCCAGCAGCTCAGGACAGGGGGGCCCAGATACGCAGTATTTT. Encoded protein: CASSSGQGGPDTQYF.

CDR3 residues: CASEQRDLKAFF. CDR3 nucleotides: TGTGCCAGCGAACAACGGGATCTAAAAGCTTTCTTT. V gene TRBV6-1 combines with J gene TRBJ1-1; D is uncertain. This CDR3 comprises 12 residues. The V end lost 8 bases, the J end lost 9 bases, and 16 bases lay between the germline ends. The germline V gene has CDR1 MNHNS and CDR2 SASEGT.

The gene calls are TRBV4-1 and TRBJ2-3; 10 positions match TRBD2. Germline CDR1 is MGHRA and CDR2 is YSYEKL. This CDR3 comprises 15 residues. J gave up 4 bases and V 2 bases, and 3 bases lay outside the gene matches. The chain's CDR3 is CASSQLAGAADTQYF. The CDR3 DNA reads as TGCGCCAGCAGCCAACTAGCGGGAGCAGCAGATACGCAGTATTTT.

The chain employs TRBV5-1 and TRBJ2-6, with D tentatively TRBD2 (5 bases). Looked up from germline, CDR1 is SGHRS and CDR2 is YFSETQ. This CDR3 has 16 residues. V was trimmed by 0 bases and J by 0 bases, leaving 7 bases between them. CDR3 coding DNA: TGCGCCAGCAGCTTGGGTGACTACTCTGGGGCCAACGTCCTGACTTTC. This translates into CASSLGDYSGANVLTF.

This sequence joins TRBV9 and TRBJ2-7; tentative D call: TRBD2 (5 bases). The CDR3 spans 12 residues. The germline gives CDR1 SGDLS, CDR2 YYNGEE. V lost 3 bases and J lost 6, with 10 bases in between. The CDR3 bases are TGTGCCAGCAGCGGCCGAGGGCCCGAGCAGTACTTC. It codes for CASSGRGPEQYF.

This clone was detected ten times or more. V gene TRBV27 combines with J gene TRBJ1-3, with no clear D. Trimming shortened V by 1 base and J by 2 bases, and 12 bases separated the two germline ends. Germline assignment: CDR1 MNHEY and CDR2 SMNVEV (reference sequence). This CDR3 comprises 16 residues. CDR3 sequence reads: CASSLFWATPGNTIYF. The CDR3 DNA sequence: TGTGCCAGCAGTTTATTTTGGGCCACGCCTGGAAACACCATATATTTT.

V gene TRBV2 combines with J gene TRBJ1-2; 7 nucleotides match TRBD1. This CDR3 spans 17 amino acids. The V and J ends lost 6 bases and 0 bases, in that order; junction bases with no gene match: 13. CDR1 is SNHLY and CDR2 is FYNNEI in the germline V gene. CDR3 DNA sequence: TGTGCCAGCAGCGATTTGGACAGGACTAATGCTAACTATGGCTACACCTTC. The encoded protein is CASSDLDRTNANYGYTF.

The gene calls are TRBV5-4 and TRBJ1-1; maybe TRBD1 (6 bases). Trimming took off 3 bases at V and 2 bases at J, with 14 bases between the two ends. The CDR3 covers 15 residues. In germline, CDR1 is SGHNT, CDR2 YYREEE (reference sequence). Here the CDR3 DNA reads TGTGCCAGCAGCTGGGGAACAGGGACAAACACTGAAGCTTTCTTT. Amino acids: CASSWGTGTNTEAFF.

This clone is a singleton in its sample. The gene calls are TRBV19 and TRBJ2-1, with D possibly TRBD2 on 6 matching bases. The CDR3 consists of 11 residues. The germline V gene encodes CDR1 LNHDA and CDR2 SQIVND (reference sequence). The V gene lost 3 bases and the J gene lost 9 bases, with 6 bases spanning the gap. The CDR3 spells CASSMGGEQFF. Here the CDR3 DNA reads TGTGCCAGTAGTATGGGAGGTGAGCAGTTCTTC.

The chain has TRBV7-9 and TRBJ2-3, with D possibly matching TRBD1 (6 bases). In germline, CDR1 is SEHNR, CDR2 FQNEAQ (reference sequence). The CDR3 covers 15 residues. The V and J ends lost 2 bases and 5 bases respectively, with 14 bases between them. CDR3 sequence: CASSLRQVPKDTQYF. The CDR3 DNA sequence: TGTGCCAGCAGCTTAAGACAGGTCCCCAAAGATACGCAGTATTTT.

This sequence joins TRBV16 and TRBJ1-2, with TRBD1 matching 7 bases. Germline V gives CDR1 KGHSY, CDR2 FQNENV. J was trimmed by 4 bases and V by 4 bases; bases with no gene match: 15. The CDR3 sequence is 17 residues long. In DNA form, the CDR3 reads TGTGCCAGCAGCCTCCTCGGACAGGAGGCGCCTTTCTATGGCTACACCTTC. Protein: CASSLLGQEAPFYGYTF. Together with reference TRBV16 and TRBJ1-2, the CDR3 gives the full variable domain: GEEVAQTPKHLVRGEGQKAKLYCAPIKGHSYVFWYQQVLKNEFKFLISFQNENVFDETGMPKERFSAKCLPNSPCSLEIQATKLEDSAVYFCASSLLGQEAPFYGYTFGSGTRLTVV.

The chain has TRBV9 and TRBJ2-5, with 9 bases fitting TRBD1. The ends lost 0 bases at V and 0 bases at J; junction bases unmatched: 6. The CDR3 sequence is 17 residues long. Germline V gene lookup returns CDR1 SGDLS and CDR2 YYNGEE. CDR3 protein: CASSVAPDRGDQETQYF. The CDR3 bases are TGTGCCAGCAGCGTAGCTCCGGACAGGGGTGACCAAGAGACCCAGTACTTC.

The CDR3 DNA reads as TGTGCCACCAGCAGGACCAGCGGGACTCAAGAGACCCAGTACTTC. This sequence encodes CATSRTSGTQETQYF. The chain recombines TRBV15 with TRBJ2-5; TRBD2 matches 7 bases. This CDR3 comprises 15 residues. Trimming at V came to 3 bases and at J to 2 bases, leaving 6 bases not matched to a gene. Germline V gene sequence: CDR1 LNHNV, CDR2 YYDKDF (reference sequence).

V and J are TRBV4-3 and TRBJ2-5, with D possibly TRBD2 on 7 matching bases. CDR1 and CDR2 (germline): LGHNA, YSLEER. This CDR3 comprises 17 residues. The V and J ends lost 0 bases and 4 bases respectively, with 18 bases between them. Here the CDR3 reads CASSQDILGGARETQYF. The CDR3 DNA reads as TGCGCCAGCAGCCAAGATATCTTGGGGGGGGCGAGAGAGACCCAGTACTTC.

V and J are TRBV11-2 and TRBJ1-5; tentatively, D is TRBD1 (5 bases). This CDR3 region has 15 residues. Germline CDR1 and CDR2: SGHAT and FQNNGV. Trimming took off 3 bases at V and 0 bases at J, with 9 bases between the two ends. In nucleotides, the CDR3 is TGTGCCAGCAGCTTCGGGACTGATAGCAATCAGCCCCAGCATTTT. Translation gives CASSFGTDSNQPQHF.